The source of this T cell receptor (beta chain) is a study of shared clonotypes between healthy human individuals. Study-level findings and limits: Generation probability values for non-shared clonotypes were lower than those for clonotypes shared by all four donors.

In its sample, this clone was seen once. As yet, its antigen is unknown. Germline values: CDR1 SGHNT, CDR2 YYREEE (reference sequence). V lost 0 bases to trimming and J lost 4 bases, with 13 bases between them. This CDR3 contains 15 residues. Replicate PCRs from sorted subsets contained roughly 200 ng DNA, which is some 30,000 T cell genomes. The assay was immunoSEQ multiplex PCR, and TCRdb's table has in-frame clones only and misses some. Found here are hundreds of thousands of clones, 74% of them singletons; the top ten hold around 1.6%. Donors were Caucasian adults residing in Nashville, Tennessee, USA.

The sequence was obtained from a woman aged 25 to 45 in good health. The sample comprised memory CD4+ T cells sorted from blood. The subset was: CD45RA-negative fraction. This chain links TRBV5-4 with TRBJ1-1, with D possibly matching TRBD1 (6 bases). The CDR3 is CASSLAGGHSTEAFF. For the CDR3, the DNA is TGTGCCAGCAGCTTGGCCGGGGGGCACAGCACTGAAGCTTTCTTT.